This T cell receptor beta chain was obtained from a study of shared clonotypes between healthy human individuals. Germline V lookup: CDR1 SGHAT, CDR2 FQNNGV. Trimming shortened V by 5 bases and J by 6 bases, and 11 bases separated the two germline ends. There are 13 residues in the CDR3. Libraries were prepared by immunoSEQ multiplex PCR; TCRdb keeps only in-frame clonotypes and omits some of them. The sample holds 2.3 million or so clones, approximately 95% seen once. J is TRBJ2-1 and V is TRBV11-2; D may be TRBD2 (6 bases). The clonotype was recovered from a man aged 18 to 29 in good health. Some clones in this sample may be carry-over from other donors' samples. Sequenced material: naive CD4+ T cells from PBMCs. As for subset: CD45RA+ positively selected. The DNA of the CDR3 is TGTGCCAGCAGCGGGGCTAGCGTCAATGAGCAGTTCTTC. This sequence encodes CASSGASVNEQFF.